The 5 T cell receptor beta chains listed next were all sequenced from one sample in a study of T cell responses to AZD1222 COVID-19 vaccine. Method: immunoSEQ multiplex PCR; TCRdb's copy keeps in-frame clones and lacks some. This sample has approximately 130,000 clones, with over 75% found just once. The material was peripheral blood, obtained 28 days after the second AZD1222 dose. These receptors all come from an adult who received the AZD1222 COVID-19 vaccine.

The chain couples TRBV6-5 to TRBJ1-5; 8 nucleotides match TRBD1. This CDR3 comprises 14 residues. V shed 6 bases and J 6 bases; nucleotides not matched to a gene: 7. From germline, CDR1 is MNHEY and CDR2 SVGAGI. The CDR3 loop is CASSTDREVQPQHF. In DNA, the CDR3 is TGTGCCAGCAGCACGGACAGGGAGGTTCAGCCCCAGCATTTT.

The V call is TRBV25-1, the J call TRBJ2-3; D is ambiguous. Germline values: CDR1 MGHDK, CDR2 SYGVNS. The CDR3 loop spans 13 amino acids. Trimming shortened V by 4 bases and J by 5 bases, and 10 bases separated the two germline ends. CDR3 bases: TGTGCCAGCAGTGCCCGGGTCCGAGATACGCAGTATTTT. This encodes CASSARVRDTQYF.

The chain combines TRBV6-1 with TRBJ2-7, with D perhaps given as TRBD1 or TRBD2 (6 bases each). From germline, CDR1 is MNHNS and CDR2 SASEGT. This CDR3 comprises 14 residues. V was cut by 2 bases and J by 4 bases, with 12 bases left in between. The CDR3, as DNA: TGTGCCAGCAGTGAAAGGGGGGCGGGGTACGAGCAGTACTTC. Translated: CASSERGAGYEQYF.

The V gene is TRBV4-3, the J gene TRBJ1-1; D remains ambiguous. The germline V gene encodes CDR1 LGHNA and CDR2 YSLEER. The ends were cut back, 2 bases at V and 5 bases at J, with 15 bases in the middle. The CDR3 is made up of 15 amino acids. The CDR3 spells CASSQYGPAGTEAFF. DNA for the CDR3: TGCGCCAGCAGCCAATATGGCCCGGCAGGAACTGAAGCTTTCTTT.

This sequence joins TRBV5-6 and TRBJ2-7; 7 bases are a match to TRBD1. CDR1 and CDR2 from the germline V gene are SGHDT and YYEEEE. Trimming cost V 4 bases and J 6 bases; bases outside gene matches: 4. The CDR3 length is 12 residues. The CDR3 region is CASSRDSPEQYF. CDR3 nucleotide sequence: TGTGCCAGCAGCAGGGACAGCCCCGAGCAGTACTTC. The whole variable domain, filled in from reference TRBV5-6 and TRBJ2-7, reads DAGVTQSPTHLIKTRGQQVTLRCSPKSGHDTVSWYQQALGQGPQFIFQYYEEEERQRGNFPDRFSGHQFPNYSSELNVNALLLGDSALYLCASSRDSPEQYFGPGTRLTVT.